This TCR beta chain was recovered during a study of cytomegalovirus exposure and HLA in healthy donors. Study at large: Drawn from HLA-typed donors, roughly 87 million unique TCRs were held in an early data release.

This CDR3 has 13 amino acids. V trimming: 7 bases; J trimming: 4 bases; junction bases outside the gene matches: 6. From germline, CDR1 is MNHNS and CDR2 SASEGT. Vbeta (60) and Jbeta (13) primers were used in the PCR. TCRdb's copy holds only in-frame clones and misses some; the assay was immunoSEQ multiplex PCR. The sample carries roughly 180,000 clones, 60% to 80% recorded once. The rearrangement uses TRBV6-1 and TRBJ1-2, with 7 bases that match TRBD1. Sequencing used PBMCs. This sequence originates from a middle-aged woman in good health and CMV-seropositive. This CDR3 reads CASTAGDSYGYTF. The CDR3, as DNA: TGTGCCAGCACCGCAGGGGACAGCTATGGCTACACCTTC.